One sample yielded the 16 T cell receptor beta chains listed below, sequenced in a study of T-cell reconstitution after alpha-beta-depleted transplantation in children. Using unique molecular identifiers, the investigators prepared the TCRbeta library. TCRdb redid the calling of the PCR reads with MiXCR, one entry per CDR3 protein. Among some 300,000 distinct CDR3 sequences listed, around a tenth were seen once. The sequencing here drew on PBMCs from the stem cell graft donor, taken from the stem cell graft. These receptors originate from a human donor who donated a stem cell graft to a child with acute lymphoblastic leukemia.

This clonotype was recorded a few times. V and J are TRBV6-6 and TRBJ2-3; D call uncertain. V lost 6 bases and J 4 bases, leaving 8 bases between the germline ends. Germline V CDR1 and CDR2: MNHNY, SVGAGI (reference sequence). This CDR3 spans 12 amino acids. The CDR3 spells CASSFGADTQYF. The CDR3 DNA sequence: TGTGCCAGCAGCTTCGGAGCAGATACGCAGTATTTT.

The rearrangement uses TRBV5-1 and TRBJ2-5; 7 nucleotides align to TRBD2. V was pared by 0 bases and J by 2 bases, with 7 bases of the junction left unmatched. The CDR3 totals 16 residues. The V gene's germline CDR1 is SGHRS and CDR2 YFSETQ. The CDR3 spells CASSLVPLAQQETQYF. In nucleotides, the CDR3 is TGCGCCAGCAGCTTGGTCCCACTAGCGCAACAAGAGACCCAGTACTTC. The full variable domain, its missing parts supplied by reference TRBV5-1 and TRBJ2-5, is KAGVTQTPRYLIKTRGQQVTLSCSPISGHRSVSWYQQTPGQGLQFLFEYFSETQRNKGNFPGRFSGRQFSNSRSEMNVSTLELGDSALYLCASSLVPLAQQETQYFGPGTRLLVL.

This clonotype showed up just a few times. This chain connects TRBV5-1 to TRBJ2-7; D is possibly TRBD1 (5 bases). Germline V gene lookup returns CDR1 SGHRS and CDR2 YFSETQ. V was clipped by 0 bases and J by 4 bases, with 14 bases between them. The CDR3 sequence is 15 residues long. CDR3 loop: CASSLGQGSGYEQYF. CDR3 DNA: TGCGCCAGCAGCTTGGGGCAGGGCTCCGGATACGAGCAGTACTTC.

The sample holds many counts of this clonotype. CDR3 DNA: TGTGCCAGCAGTTTATCTCCCGTATACGAGCAGTACTTC. Translating it yields CASSLSPVYEQYF. The chain couples TRBV27 to TRBJ2-7, with D hard to call. Germline V CDR1 and CDR2: MNHEY, SMNVEV (reference sequence). The CDR3 consists of 13 residues. V gave up 0 bases and J gave up 4 bases, with 7 bases separating them.

The chain has TRBV5-1 and TRBJ2-5; 7 bases agree with TRBD2. CDR1 SGHRS and CDR2 YFSETQ come from the germline V gene. V shed 2 bases, J shed 2 bases, and the junction held 9 bases outside the gene matches. The CDR3 sequence is 16 residues long. The CDR3 coding sequence is TGCGCCAGCAGCTTATCCCCTAGCGGCCAACAAGAGACCCAGTACTTC. This codes for CASSLSPSGQQETQYF.

This chain joins TRBV2 and TRBJ1-1; a weak D match, TRBD1 (5 bases). Germline CDR1 SNHLY, CDR2 FYNNEI. The CDR3 spans 13 residues. V lost 5 bases and J 1 base, leaving 8 bases between the germline ends. CDR3 bases: TGTGCCAGCAGTCCAGGGTCGAACACTGAAGCTTTCTTT. Amino acids: CASSPGSNTEAFF.

This clonotype occurred many times. This sequence joins TRBV25-1 and TRBJ2-5, with D possibly TRBD1 on 5 matching bases. Germline V CDR1 and CDR2: MGHDK, SYGVNS. Trimming took off 1 base at V and 3 bases at J, with 9 bases between the two ends. The CDR3 extends over 14 amino acids. CDR3 in amino acids: CASSESAGKETQYF. The CDR3 DNA sequence: TGTGCCAGCAGTGAATCGGCAGGGAAAGAGACCCAGTACTTC.

This clonotype was seen only a few times. One end of the junction does not line up with germline, which may come from a read error. The chain combines TRBV20-1 with TRBJ2-7; 14 positions match TRBD2. Germline values: CDR1 DFQATT, CDR2 SNEGSKA (reference sequence). This CDR3 has 17 amino acids. This CDR3 is CCASRLAGGYGSYEQYF. CDR3 nucleotides: TGCTGTGCCTCTAGACTAGCGGGAGGGTATGGCTCCTACGAGCAGTACTTC.

V is TRBV11-2 and J is TRBJ2-7; no clear D gene. The CDR3 extends over 12 amino acids. V was trimmed by 4 bases and J by 4 bases, leaving 8 bases between them. Germline V gene lookup returns CDR1 SGHAT and CDR2 FQNNGV. The CDR3 sequence is CASSYDAYEQYF. In nucleotides, the CDR3 is TGTGCCAGCAGCTACGACGCGTACGAGCAGTACTTC.

This clonotype has at least ten counts. This CDR3 is CASSSPEAIQETQYF. The CDR3 DNA sequence: TGTGCCAGCAGTTCCCCGGAGGCGATTCAAGAGACCCAGTACTTC. The V and J genes are TRBV6-2 or TRBV6-3 and TRBJ2-5; D possibly corresponds to TRBD2 (5 bases). Germline V gene data show CDR1 as MNHEY and CDR2 as SVGEGT. Trimming left V 4 bases short and J 2 bases short, with 14 bases between. The CDR3 covers 15 residues.

This clonotype was seen only a few times. The genes are TRBV28 and TRBJ2-7, with D perhaps being TRBD1 or TRBD2 (5 bases each). Germline CDR1 reads MDHEN; CDR2 reads SYDVKM. There are 13 residues in the CDR3. Trimming stripped 8 bases from V and 2 bases from J, with 13 bases between. The CDR3 DNA follows: TGTGCCAGCTTCCGGGACGGTGCCTACGAGCAGTACTTC. It yields the protein CASFRDGAYEQYF.

The chain couples TRBV6-1 to TRBJ1-5, with 10 nucleotides matching TRBD1. The germline V gene has CDR1 MNHNS and CDR2 SASEGT. The CDR3 covers 17 residues. V gave up 5 bases and J gave up 4 bases; unmatched junction bases: 11. In DNA form, the CDR3 reads TGTGCCAGCAGTAAGTCCGGGACAGGGGTAGGGAATCAGCCCCAGCATTTT. Residues: CASSKSGTGVGNQPQHF.

In this sample, this clonotype turned up a few times. The J gene is TRBJ2-7, the V gene TRBV28; D perhaps matches TRBD2 (5 bases). Trimming took off 6 bases at V and 5 bases at J, with 17 bases between the two ends. Germline V gene sequence: CDR1 MDHEN, CDR2 SYDVKM. This CDR3 region has 14 residues. The CDR3 DNA follows: TGTGCCAGCAGCCTGAGGACGAGAGGGCACGAGCAGTACTTC. Residues: CASSLRTRGHEQYF.

The chain has TRBV9 and TRBJ2-2; D not resolved. CDR3 length: 15 residues. Germline CDR1 is SGDLS and CDR2 is YYNGEE. V gave up 1 base and J gave up 1 base, with 8 bases separating them. This chain's CDR3 is CASSVTLGNTGELFF. CDR3 nucleotides: TGTGCCAGCAGCGTAACGTTAGGGAACACCGGGGAGCTGTTTTTT.

This clonotype was detected ten times or more. The chain recombines TRBV9 with TRBJ2-1; 8 bases align to TRBD2. The germline V gene has CDR1 SGDLS and CDR2 YYNGEE. The CDR3 totals 15 residues. V dropped 2 bases and J dropped 1; count of bases not matched to a gene: 2. Here the CDR3 reads CASSVRLASYNEQFF. The CDR3 bases are TGTGCCAGCAGCGTTCGACTAGCGTCCTACAATGAGCAGTTCTTC.

The chain uses TRBV29-1 and TRBJ2-1, with 7 nucleotides matching TRBD2. The trim removed 6 bases at V and 8 bases at J, leaving 7 bases unmatched. The CDR3 sequence is 12 residues long. In germline, CDR1 is SQVTM, CDR2 ANQGSEA. CDR3 in DNA: TGCAGCGTAGGACTAGTATCGCATGAGCAGTTCTTC. It yields the protein CSVGLVSHEQFF.